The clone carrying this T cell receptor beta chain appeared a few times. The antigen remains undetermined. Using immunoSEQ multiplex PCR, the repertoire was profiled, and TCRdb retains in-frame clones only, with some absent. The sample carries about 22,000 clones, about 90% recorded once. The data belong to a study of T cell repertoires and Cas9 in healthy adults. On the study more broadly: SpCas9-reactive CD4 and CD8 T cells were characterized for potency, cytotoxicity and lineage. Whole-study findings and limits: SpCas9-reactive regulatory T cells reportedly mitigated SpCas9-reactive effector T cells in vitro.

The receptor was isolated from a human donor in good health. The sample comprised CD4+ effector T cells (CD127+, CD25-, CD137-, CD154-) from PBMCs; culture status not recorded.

The CDR3 bases are TGTGCCATCTCGACTAGCGGGTTGCTTTACGAGCAGTACTTC. Its protein is CAISTSGLLYEQYF. The chain recombines TRBV10-3 with TRBJ2-7; TRBD2 matches 10 bases. The CDR3 loop spans 14 amino acids. Trimming cost V 8 bases and J 4 bases; bases outside gene matches: 8. The germline V gene has CDR1 ENHRY and CDR2 SYGVKD.